The 29 T cell receptor beta chains below were found in one sample sequenced in a study of CD8 T cells in ankylosing spondylitis. Study observations and caveats: Within ankylosing spondylitis blood, a TCR beta motif made up of under 10 highly homologous variants appeared to be characteristic.

These receptors have no known antigen. One entry per CDR3 protein, called by TCRdb with MiXCR from the 5' RACE reads. In the table there are around 430,000 distinct CDR3 sequences, 15% to 20% of which are singletons. The sample comprised blood, either unsorted or a sorted T cell fraction (not recorded which). All receptors come from a male donor with ankylosing spondylitis.

The chain is built from TRBV5-1 and TRBJ1-4; no definite D call. V shed 1 base and J shed 2 bases, with 9 bases lying between them. Germline V gene lookup returns CDR1 SGHRS and CDR2 YFSETQ. There are 15 residues in the CDR3. The CDR3 coding sequence is TGCGCCAGCAGCTTGTGGAGTGGGACTAATGAAAAACTGTTTTTT. Amino acid sequence: CASSLWSGTNEKLFF.

This clonotype was picked up a small number of times. V gene TRBV7-9 combines with J gene TRBJ2-3, with 7 bases lining up with TRBD2. CDR1 and CDR2 (germline): SEHNR, FQNEAQ (reference sequence). J gave up 2 bases and V 5 bases, and 10 bases lay outside the gene matches. There are 16 residues in the CDR3. The DNA of the CDR3 is TGTGCCAGCAGCCGCCGGGGGGAGGGCCCCACAGATACGCAGTATTTT. Protein sequence: CASSRRGEGPTDTQYF. Supplemented by reference TRBV7-9 and TRBJ2-3, the full variable domain reads DTGVSQNPRHKITKRGQNVTFRCDPISEHNRLYWYRQTLGQGPEFLTYFQNEAQLEKSRLLSDRFSAERPKGSFSTLEIQRTEQGDSAMYLCASSRRGEGPTDTQYFGPGTRLTVL.

This sequence joins TRBV28 and TRBJ1-6; D is uncertain. CDR1 MDHEN and CDR2 SYDVKM come from the germline V gene. V lost 8 bases to trimming and J lost 0 bases, with 11 bases between them. This CDR3 contains 15 residues. The CDR3 DNA reads TGTGCCAGCGGACGGAGGAGCTCCTATAATTCACCCCTCCACTTT. This translates into CASGRRSSYNSPLHF.

The genes are TRBV4-1 and TRBJ2-7; D unclear. V lost 0 bases, J lost 2 bases, and 11 bases lay in between. CDR1 and CDR2 (germline): MGHRA, YSYEKL. The CDR3 extends over 15 amino acids. The CDR3, as DNA: TGCGCCAGCAGCCAAGAACGTCAGGCCGCCTACGAGCAGTACTTC. Translating it yields CASSQERQAAYEQYF.

V is TRBV27 and J is TRBJ2-3; tentative D call: TRBD2 (6 bases). The CDR3 consists of 15 residues. Per the germline V gene, CDR1 is MNHEY and CDR2 is SMNVEV (reference sequence). V was pared by 1 base and J by 4 bases, with 12 bases between. The CDR3 sequence is CASSLLRLDSDTQYF. Here the CDR3 DNA reads TGTGCCAGCAGTTTATTGAGACTAGATTCAGATACGCAGTATTTT.

The gene calls are TRBV20-1 and TRBJ2-1; 8 nucleotides agree with TRBD2. The CDR3 loop spans 15 amino acids. From germline, CDR1 is DFQATT and CDR2 SNEGSKA (reference sequence). J gave up 6 bases and V 0 bases, and 7 bases lay outside the gene matches. CDR3 loop: CSARDLSGRFNEQFF. Here the CDR3 DNA reads TGCAGTGCTAGAGATCTGAGCGGGAGATTCAATGAGCAGTTCTTC.

This clonotype was seen a few times. The chain carries TRBV4-1 and TRBJ2-1; 12 bases agree with TRBD1. Trimming cost V 2 bases and J 8 bases; bases outside gene matches: 7. From germline, CDR1 is MGHRA and CDR2 YSYEKL. The CDR3 consists of 16 residues. CDR3 DNA: TGCGCCAGCAGCCAAACCCGGGACAGGGGGCGAGATGAGCAGTTCTTC. Translation gives CASSQTRDRGRDEQFF.

The chain carries TRBV5-4 and TRBJ2-5; 12 bases agree with TRBD2. The V and J ends lost 4 bases and 5 bases, in that order; junction bases with no gene match: 3. This CDR3 contains 14 residues. The germline CDR1 and CDR2 sequences are SGHNT and YYREEE (reference sequence). CDR3 region: CASSTGLAGETQYF. CDR3 coding DNA: TGTGCCAGCAGCACCGGACTAGCGGGGGAGACCCAGTACTTC. Full variable domain (rest looked up from reference TRBV5-4 and TRBJ2-5): ETGVTQSPTHLIKTRGQQVTLRCSSQSGHNTVSWYQQALGQGPQFIFQYYREEENGRGNFPPRFSGLQFPNYSSELNVNALELDDSALYLCASSTGLAGETQYFGPGTRLLVL.

This clonotype was detected ten times or more. The CDR3 coding sequence is TGTGCCAGCAGCCAAGGATTACCTGGGAACACTGAAGCTTTCTTT. Its translation is CASSQGLPGNTEAFF. The chain joins TRBV3-1 to TRBJ1-1; D unclear. Trimming removed 1 base from V and 1 base from J, with 10 bases in between. This CDR3 contains 15 residues. Germline lookup yields CDR1 LGHDT and CDR2 YNNKEL (reference sequence).

The chain combines TRBV20-1 with TRBJ2-7, with 13 bases fitting TRBD2. V dropped 3 bases and J dropped 5; count of bases not matched to a gene: 7. Germline V gives CDR1 DFQATT, CDR2 SNEGSKA (reference sequence). The CDR3 contains 15 residues. This chain's CDR3 is CSASILGTSGNEQYF. CDR3 in DNA: TGCAGTGCTAGCATCCTAGGGACTAGCGGGAACGAGCAGTACTTC.

The chain joins TRBV7-2 to TRBJ2-2; TRBD1 matches at 7 bases. The trim removed 5 bases at V and 4 bases at J, leaving 7 bases unmatched. Germline V gives CDR1 SGHTA, CDR2 FQGNSA. This CDR3 contains 15 residues. The CDR3 DNA sequence: TGTGCCAGCAGCCAGACCGGGACAGCCACCGGGGAGCTGTTTTTT. The encoded protein is CASSQTGTATGELFF.

The rearrangement links TRBV20-1 to TRBJ2-3, with 9 positions matching TRBD2. The CDR3 is 14 amino acids. With 1 base clipped from V and 1 base from J, the junction kept 0 bases outside the gene matches. Looked up from germline, CDR1 is DFQATT and CDR2 is SNEGSKA (reference sequence). As DNA, the CDR3 is TGCAGTGCTAGAGGACTAGCGGGCACAGATACGCAGTATTTT. This codes for CSARGLAGTDTQYF.

The table lists this clonotype with many counts. The V and J genes are TRBV12-3 or TRBV12-4 and TRBJ1-6, with a weak D call TRBD1 (5 bases). There are 16 residues in the CDR3. V dropped 4 bases and J dropped 13 bases, with 23 bases sitting between them. This CDR3 is CASSYLGLLDQTPLHF. The CDR3 DNA sequence: TGTGCCAGCAGTTACCTGGGACTCCTCGACCAAACGCCCCTCCACTTT.

The V gene is TRBV4-1, the J gene TRBJ1-2; D uncertain. Per germline, CDR1 MGHRA and CDR2 YSYEKL. The CDR3 has 17 amino acids. V lost 3 bases to trimming and J lost 0 bases, with 17 bases between them. The CDR3 coding sequence is TGCGCCAGCAGCCAGGGCTCGGCGCGGGTAGCTAACTATGGCTACACCTTC. Protein sequence: CASSQGSARVANYGYTF.

This rearrangement joins TRBV12-3 or TRBV12-4 to TRBJ2-1; D is unresolved. Trimming removed 3 bases from V and 5 bases from J, with 8 bases in between. The CDR3 totals 13 residues. The chain's CDR3 is CASSFFPDNEQFF. In DNA form, the CDR3 reads TGTGCCAGCAGTTTTTTCCCCGACAATGAGCAGTTCTTC.

The chain recombines TRBV30 with TRBJ1-5, with 7 bases that match TRBD1. This CDR3 region has 13 residues. Germline assignment: CDR1 GTSNPN and CDR2 SVGIG (reference sequence). The V segment lost 3 bases and the J segment 5 bases; nucleotides outside the gene matches: 4. DNA of the CDR3: TGTGCCTGGAGCGAACAGGGGTATCAGCCCCAGCATTTT. Translating it yields CAWSEQGYQPQHF.

The chain combines TRBV28 with TRBJ2-5, with 7 bases that match TRBD2. The CDR3 runs 14 residues. Germline loops: CDR1 MDHEN, CDR2 SYDVKM. V lost 1 base to trimming and J lost 7 bases; unmatched junction nucleotides: 6. As DNA, the CDR3 is TGTGCCAGCAGTTTATCCCGACTAGCCAGGACCCAGTACTTC. It yields the protein CASSLSRLARTQYF.

This clonotype is a singleton in its sample. The chain carries TRBV20-1 and TRBJ2-1; TRBD2 matches at 10 bases. J was trimmed by 7 bases and V by 0 bases; bases with no gene match: 6. CDR1 and CDR2 (germline): DFQATT, SNEGSKA (reference sequence). The CDR3 sequence is 15 residues long. CDR3 loop: CSAREGTSDGNEQFF. The DNA for the CDR3 is TGCAGTGCTAGAGAGGGGACTAGCGATGGGAATGAGCAGTTCTTC.

This clonotype was seen repeatedly, ten times or more. V usage is TRBV12-3 or TRBV12-4 and J usage is TRBJ1-1; D unclear. This CDR3 is built from 16 residues. V lost 4 bases and J lost 11, with 26 bases in between. The CDR3 loop is CASSSLGRGQSLVAFF. The CDR3 DNA sequence: TGTGCCAGCAGTTCCTTGGGCCGAGGGCAATCCCTCGTGGCTTTCTTT.

This clonotype has only a few counts. The V gene is TRBV5-1, the J gene TRBJ2-5; D is ambiguous. Germline V gene data show CDR1 as SGHRS and CDR2 as YFSETQ. The V end lost 4 bases, the J end lost 1 base, and 11 bases lay between the germline ends. The CDR3 consists of 14 residues. CDR3 in amino acids: CASSLGSRQETQYF. CDR3 DNA sequence: TGCGCCAGCAGCCTCGGAAGCCGCCAAGAGACCCAGTACTTC.

This clonotype occurred many times. This chain connects TRBV12-3 or TRBV12-4 to TRBJ2-3; D gene ambiguous. The germline V and J ends were trimmed by 6 bases and 2 bases, with 15 bases remaining between them. The CDR3 covers 15 residues. DNA for the CDR3: TGTGCCAGCAGCCCGACCCTCGGCAACACAGATACGCAGTATTTT. This sequence encodes CASSPTLGNTDTQYF.

V is TRBV3-1 and J is TRBJ1-2; tentative D call: TRBD1 (6 bases). From germline, CDR1 is LGHDT and CDR2 YNNKEL (reference sequence). The V end was cut by 0 bases, the J end by 7 bases, with 12 bases between. This CDR3 region has 14 residues. The CDR3 bases are TGTGCCAGCAGCCAAGATACGGGGGCGGCTGGCTACACCTTC. Translated, it gives CASSQDTGAAGYTF.

This chain connects TRBV5-1 to TRBJ2-1, with D unclear. Trimming left V 0 bases short and J 10 bases short, with 14 bases between. The germline V gene encodes CDR1 SGHRS and CDR2 YFSETQ. The CDR3 runs to 14 residues. The CDR3 loop is CASSLETFLGEQFF. The CDR3 DNA sequence: TGCGCCAGCAGCTTGGAGACATTCCTAGGAGAGCAGTTCTTC.

J is TRBJ2-7 and V is TRBV28; D possibly corresponds to TRBD1 (7 bases). Per germline, CDR1 MDHEN and CDR2 SYDVKM. With 8 bases removed from V and 5 bases from J, the gap between germline ends came to 16 bases. This CDR3 is built from 13 residues. The CDR3 nucleotides are TGTGCCAGCGCGGGGCAAGGGGGCCACGAGCAGTACTTC. It is translated as CASAGQGGHEQYF.

V is TRBV6-5 and J is TRBJ1-5; D gene unclear. The CDR3 contains 14 residues. Trimming shortened V by 0 bases and J by 9 bases, and 12 bases separated the two germline ends. CDR1 is MNHEY, CDR2 SVGAGI, per germline. CDR3 DNA: TGTGCCAGCAGTTACTCGGAGTCAGCGGCGCCCCAGCATTTT. Its protein product is CASSYSESAAPQHF.

This chain joins TRBV5-1 and TRBJ2-1; 10 bases line up with TRBD2. V lost 0 bases and J lost 10; bases outside the gene matches: 10. CDR3 size: 16 residues. Looked up from germline, CDR1 is SGHRS and CDR2 is YFSETQ. CDR3 protein: CASSLGLAGVRVEQFF. CDR3 bases: TGCGCCAGCAGCTTGGGGCTAGCGGGAGTACGGGTCGAGCAGTTCTTC.

The chain links TRBV5-6 to TRBJ2-7, with a possible D match to TRBD2 (5 bases). V was shortened by 4 bases and J by 0 bases, with 14 bases between the two germline ends. The CDR3 runs to 15 residues. Germline V gives CDR1 SGHDT, CDR2 YYEEEE. The CDR3 coding sequence is TGTGCCAGCAGCACCCAGAGAGACTACTCCTACGAGCAGTACTTC. Its translation: CASSTQRDYSYEQYF.

This clonotype was detected only a few times. The chain is built from TRBV9 and TRBJ2-2, with D perhaps being TRBD1 or TRBD2 (6 bases each). Germline assignment: CDR1 SGDLS and CDR2 YYNGEE. The CDR3 has 17 amino acids. V lost 1 base to trimming and J lost 1 base, with 14 bases between them. The CDR3 DNA reads as TGTGCCAGCAGCGTAACGGAGGGACACCTGAACACCGGGGAGCTGTTTTTT. It translates to CASSVTEGHLNTGELFF.

This clonotype has a handful of counts. The chain has TRBV11-2 and TRBJ1-2; the match to TRBD1 covers 7 bases. The trim removed 2 bases at V and 4 bases at J, leaving 10 bases unmatched. The CDR3 consists of 16 residues. Germline V gene lookup returns CDR1 SGHAT and CDR2 FQNNGV. The DNA of the CDR3 is TGTGCCAGCAGCTTAAGGGGGCGTCCCGTATTCTATGGCTACACCTTC. As protein: CASSLRGRPVFYGYTF.